Listed below are T cell receptor beta chains from one sample, sequenced in a study of CD8+CD57+ T cells in acquired aplastic anemia. TCRdb reprocessed the reads via MiXCR and lists one record per CDR3 protein. The sample consists of about 180,000 distinct CDR3 sequences, approximately 49% of them appearing once. Source material: sorted CD4+, CD8+, or CD8+CD57+ T cells (not recorded which) from PBMCs. The receptors come from a human donor in good health. The CDR3 runs from the conserved cysteine through the conserved F or W. D genes are given only for firm matches. A clone size is listed for some rows: how often the clone was seen (once, few, many), or a class if it is expanded.

CDR3 protein	CDR3 DNA	V gene	J gene	clone size	D gene
CASSWDRNYEQYF	TGTGCCAGCAGTTGGGACAGGAACTACGAGCAGTACTTC	TRBV5-5	TRBJ2-7	.	TRBD1
CAILNRAMLITEAFF	TGTGCCATCCTGAACAGGGCCATGTTGATCACTGAAGCTTTCTTT	TRBV10-3	TRBJ1-1	.	.
CATRVISGQTQYF	TGTGCCACCAGGGTGATTAGTGGGCAGACCCAGTACTTC	TRBV15	TRBJ2-5	few	.
CASSERRAQGSYEQYF	TGTGCCAGCAGTGAACGCAGGGCTCAGGGGTCCTACGAGCAGTACTTC	TRBV6-1	TRBJ2-7	many	.
CASSDYYGELFF	TGTGCCAGCAGTGACTATTACGGGGAGCTGTTTTTT	TRBV2	TRBJ2-2	.	.
CATSGSSYEQYF	TGTGCCACCAGTGGGAGCTCCTACGAGCAGTACTTC	TRBV24-1	TRBJ2-7	.	.
CASSPRQGLGTEAFF	TGTGCCAGCAGCCCTCGACAGGGACTGGGCACTGAAGCTTTCTTT	TRBV14	TRBJ1-1	.	TRBD1
CASSETGTHPNTEAFF	TGTGCCAGCAGTGAGACAGGTACCCACCCTAACACTGAAGCTTTCTTT	TRBV6-1	TRBJ1-1	.	.
CATPPIFVNEQFF	TGTGCCACCCCCCCAATTTTCGTCAATGAGCAGTTCTTC	TRBV15	TRBJ2-1	few	.
CASRGTTYNSPLHF	TGTGCCAGCAGGGGGACTACATACAATTCACCCCTCCACTTT	TRBV25-1	TRBJ1-6	.	.
CAISDPGLREGSRELFF	TGTGCCATCAGTGACCCCGGGTTGCGGGAGGGCTCTCGGGAGCTGTTTTTT	TRBV10-3	TRBJ2-2	.	TRBD2